This is a list of T cell receptor beta chains from one sample in a study of metastatic and nonmetastatic thyroid tumors. TCRdb reprocessed the PCR reads via MiXCR. This sample has some 10,000 clones, with approximately 30% found just once. The sequencing input was adjacent normal tissue. The receptors originated from a male donor with papillary thyroid cancer or a benign thyroid nodule (not recorded which). Some clones in this sample may be carry-over from other donors' samples. Each CDR3 is given with its conserved first and last residue. A D gene is named only where the DNA matches it firmly. Some rows have no size entry. The others give once, few or many, or a class for an expanded clone.

TRBD2,once,TRBV11-2,TRBJ2-1,CASSQSGTSGNEQFF,TGTGCCAGCAGCCAATCCGGGACTAGCGGAAATGAGCAGTTCTTC
TRBD1,many,TRBV12-3/TRBV12-4,TRBJ1-5,CASSPGQGGVQPQHF,TGTGCCAGCAGTCCAGGACAGGGGGGGGTCCAGCCCCAGCATTTT
NA,NA,TRBV6-1,TRBJ2-1,CASSEWATGLNEQFF,TGTGCCAGCAGTGAATGGGCTACCGGTCTCAATGAGCAGTTCTTC
NA,once,TRBV5-1,TRBJ1-2,CASSLDGKGYTF,TGCGCCAGCAGCTTGGACGGCAAAGGGTACACCTTC
TRBD1,medium-sized,TRBV6-5,TRBJ2-1,CASSPRTGYEVLIREQFF,TGTGCCAGTTCCCCCCGGACAGGGTATGAGGTCCTAATAAGGGAGCAGTTCTTC
TRBD2,medium-sized,TRBV7-8,TRBJ2-1,CASSFLAGLGNEQFF,TGTGCCAGCAGCTTTCTAGCGGGACTGGGAAATGAGCAGTTCTTC
TRBD2,NA,TRBV5-6,TRBJ2-3,CASSLRLAGRTDTQYF,TGTGCCAGCAGCCTTAGACTAGCGGGGCGCACAGATACGCAGTATTTT
NA,few,TRBV2,TRBJ1-6,CASIRDGRNSPLHF,TGTGCCAGCATCCGGGACGGACGGAATTCACCCCTCCACTTT
TRBD2,NA,TRBV28,TRBJ2-4,CASSWVRSGISKNIQYF,TGTGCCAGCAGTTGGGTTCGCAGCGGGATTTCGAAAAACATTCAGTACTTC
TRBD1,few,TRBV29-1,TRBJ1-1,CSVDRVDNTEAFF,TGCAGCGTCGACAGGGTCGATAACACTGAAGCTTTCTTT
TRBD1,NA,TRBV7-2,TRBJ1-2,CASIPWTGGQYGYTF,TGTGCCAGCATCCCCTGGACAGGGGGGCAGTATGGCTACACCTTC
TRBD1,once,TRBV11-2,TRBJ2-5,CASSLGAGGGETQYF,TGTGCCAGCAGCTTAGGAGCAGGGGGCGGGGAGACCCAGTACTTC
TRBD2,few,TRBV11-3,TRBJ2-7,CASSLGESLAGGPVPYEQYF,TGTGCCAGCAGCTTAGGGGAGAGCCTAGCGGGAGGGCCCGTTCCCTACGAGCAGTACTTC
NA,few,TRBV6-1,TRBJ2-1,CASRDEGHEQFF,TGTGCCAGCAGGGACGAGGGGCATGAGCAGTTCTTC
NA,NA,TRBV27,TRBJ2-6,CASSPQDSGANVLTF,TGTGCCAGCAGTCCACAAGACTCTGGGGCCAACGTCCTGACTTTC
NA,NA,TRBV9,TRBJ2-6,CASSYTVGANVLTF,TGTGCCAGCAGCTATACAGTTGGGGCCAACGTCCTGACTTTC